Listed below are T cell receptor beta chains from one sample, sequenced in a study of blood T cell repertoires in COVID-19. TCRdb's table, derived via immunoSEQ multiplex PCR, lists solely in-frame clones and lacks some. The table has roughly 330,000 clones, roughly 90% seen once. The sequencing sample was made of peripheral blood. Receptor source: a man aged 18 to 35 who had recovered from COVID-19. The CDR3 runs from the conserved cysteine through the conserved F or W. The D gene is left open where the match is weak. Only part of the rows carry a size: once, few, many, or a class if the clone is expanded.

v_gene	abundance	d_gene	j_gene	CDR3nt	CDR3aa
TRBV19	.	.	TRBJ2-7	TGTGCCAGTAGTATCGCGGTCGCGTACGAGCAGTACTTC	CASSIAVAYEQYF
TRBV7-9	.	.	TRBJ1-1	TGTGCCAGCAGCCCTGGGTCTAGTTATGAAGCTTTCTTT	CASSPGSSYEAFF
TRBV20-1	.	TRBD1	TRBJ2-7	TGCAGTGCTAGTTCCGGGACAGGTGGCTACGAGCAGTACTTC	CSASSGTGGYEQYF
TRBV7-7	.	TRBD1	TRBJ1-6	TGTGCTAGCACCCGGACAGGGCCTCCCAATTCACCCCTCCACTTT	CASTRTGPPNSPLHF
TRBV10-2	.	TRBD2	TRBJ2-3	TGCGCCAGCAAGACTAGCGCTAGCACAGATACGCAGTATTTT	CASKTSASTDTQYF
TRBV5-5	.	.	TRBJ2-5	TGTGCCAGCAGCTTGGTAGATGAGGAGACCCAGTACTTC	CASSLVDEETQYF
TRBV3-1/TRBV3-2	.	.	TRBJ2-7	TGTGCCAGCAGCCAGAGCAGGTACGAGCAGTACTTC	CASSQSRYEQYF
TRBV2	once	.	TRBJ2-1	TGTGCCAGCAGCTTGTTTTTATACAATGAGCAGTTCTTC	CASSLFLYNEQFF
TRBV3-1/TRBV3-2	.	.	TRBJ2-5	TGTGCCAGCAGCCAAGACCCCCAGGGAGGATTGGAGACCCAGTACTTC	CASSQDPQGGLETQYF
TRBV13	.	.	TRBJ2-1	TGTGCCAGCCGCCGCCTAGTCCTAGGCGATGAGCAGTTCTTC	CASRRLVLGDEQFF
TRBV6-2/TRBV6-3	.	TRBD2	TRBJ2-1	TGTGCCAGCAGTTACTCCCCTTCTAGCGGGATCTACAATGAGCAGTTCTTC	CASSYSPSSGIYNEQFF
TRBV5-4	.	TRBD1	TRBJ1-1	TGTGCCGGTGGACAGGGACTGGATGAAGCTTTCTTT	CAGGQGLDEAFF
TRBV9	.	TRBD2	TRBJ2-1	TGTGCCAGCAGCGTCAGCGGGACTCTAGAGGGTGAGCAGTTCTTC	CASSVSGTLEGEQFF
TRBV11-3	.	.	TRBJ2-2	TGTGCCAGCAGCCACGGGACTCCATACACCGGGGAGCTGTTTTTT	CASSHGTPYTGELFF
TRBV6-5	.	TRBD1	TRBJ1-5	TGTGCCAGCAGCACTCGACAGGGTTTGGAGCCCCAGCATTTT	CASSTRQGLEPQHF
TRBV6-5	.	.	TRBJ1-2	TGTGCCAGCAGTGACTCTAAATACTATGGCTACACCTTC	CASSDSKYYGYTF
TRBV30	.	.	TRBJ1-6	TGTGCCTGGAGTGCCTCCGGGACTGGGAATTCACCCCTCCACTTT	CAWSASGTGNSPLHF
TRBV27	.	TRBD2	TRBJ2-1	TGTGCCAGCCGGCACACTAGCGGGAGAAGCTCCTACAATGAGCAGTTCTTC	CASRHTSGRSSYNEQFF
TRBV7-2	.	.	TRBJ1-6	TGTGCCAGCAGCGTCGGAGGGTTGAATTCACCCCTCCACTTT	CASSVGGLNSPLHF
TRBV19	.	.	TRBJ2-3	TGTGCCAGTAGTCTCCACCTCGCAACCACTACAGATACGCAGTATTTT	CASSLHLATTTDTQYF
TRBV28	.	TRBD1	TRBJ2-7	TGTGCCAGCAGTCACCGGGACAGGGACTACGAGCAGTACTTC	CASSHRDRDYEQYF
TRBV4-2	.	TRBD2	TRBJ2-5	TGTGCCAGCAGCTCGGCGGGAGGGTACCAAGAGACCCAGTACTTC	CASSSAGGYQETQYF
TRBV6-2/TRBV6-3	once	.	TRBJ1-1	TGTGCCAGCAGTGAGCCCGAGGTGAGCACTGAAGCTTTCTTT	CASSEPEVSTEAFF
TRBV5-1	.	TRBD2	TRBJ2-2	TGCGCCAGCAGCCGCGGGACTAGCGGCTCCACCGGGGAGCTGTTTTTT	CASSRGTSGSTGELFF
TRBV4-3	once	TRBD1	TRBJ1-2	TGCGCCAGCAGCCAAGACGGGACAGGGGGACACTTCTATGGCTACACCTTC	CASSQDGTGGHFYGYTF
TRBV5-1	.	.	TRBJ1-5	TGCGCCAGCAGCTTGGAGGGACACCCTAATCAGCCCCAGCATTTT	CASSLEGHPNQPQHF
TRBV2	.	.	TRBJ1-5	TGTGCCAGCAGTGAAGAAACAGGGCGGGATCAGCCCCAGCATTTT	CASSEETGRDQPQHF
TRBV6-5	.	.	TRBJ1-1	TGTGCCAGCAGATTGGGACAGAACACTGAAGCTTTCTTT	CASRLGQNTEAFF
TRBV18	.	TRBD1	TRBJ2-2	TGTGCCAGCTCACCCCCGGGACAGGGATCCGGGGAGCTGTTTTTT	CASSPPGQGSGELFF
TRBV5-1	.	.	TRBJ1-4	TGCGCCAGCAGGAAATACGAGAATGAAAAACTGTTTTTT	CASRKYENEKLFF
TRBV6-5	.	TRBD1	TRBJ1-1	TGTGCCAGCAGTTTCGACAGGGGGTGGGAAGCTTTCTTT	CASSFDRGWEAFF
TRBV7-9	.	.	TRBJ1-3	TGTGCCAGCAGGTTAGGTTCGAGCTCTGGAAACACCATATATTTT	CASRLGSSSGNTIYF
TRBV19	.	.	TRBJ1-5	TGTGCCAGTAGTATAGTGGGGCAGGGCCTCAATCAGCCCCAGCATTTT	CASSIVGQGLNQPQHF
TRBV30	.	TRBD1	TRBJ2-7	TGTGCCTGGAGTATTCGGGACAGGGCTGGCGAGCAGTACTTC	CAWSIRDRAGEQYF
TRBV3-1/TRBV3-2	few	TRBD2	TRBJ2-7	TGTGCCAGCAGCCCGCTGGCGGGAGCTTCACACGAGCAGTACTTC	CASSPLAGASHEQYF
TRBV6-5	.	TRBD1	TRBJ1-1	TGTGCCAGCACCCGACAGGGGAACACTGAAGCTTTCTTT	CASTRQGNTEAFF
TRBV21-1	.	.	TRBJ1-2	TGTGCCAGCAGGAGGGGTAAGGGGGCGTGTGGCTACACCTTC	CASRRGKGACGYTF
TRBV6-2/TRBV6-3	.	TRBD2	TRBJ2-1	TGTGCCAGCAGTTACGGACTAGCGGGAGGTAATGAGCAGTTCTTC	CASSYGLAGGNEQFF
TRBV24-1	.	.	TRBJ2-1	TGTGCCACCAGTGATGCGGGGAGCGCGAACAATGAGCAGTTCTTC	CATSDAGSANNEQFF
TRBV5-1	few	TRBD1	TRBJ1-1	TGCGCCAGCAGCGTATACGGGACAGGCTTCGAGAACACTGAAGCTTTCTTT	CASSVYGTGFENTEAFF
TRBV5-8	.	TRBD1	TRBJ2-7	TGTGCCAGCAGCTGGGGAGGACAGGGTAGCGTCTACGAGCAGTACTTC	CASSWGGQGSVYEQYF
TRBV6-6	.	.	TRBJ1-2	TGTGCCAGCCTGGGGGCGACTGGCTACACCTTC	CASLGATGYTF
TRBV5-4	once	TRBD2	TRBJ2-2	TGTGCCAGCAGCAGCGGACTAGCGGGTAACACCGGGGAGCTGTTTTTT	CASSSGLAGNTGELFF
TRBV3-1/TRBV3-2	.	.	TRBJ2-2	TGTGCCAGCAGCCAGGGGCTAGGATCTTACACCGGGGAGCTGTTTTTT	CASSQGLGSYTGELFF
TRBV4-2	.	.	TRBJ2-3	TGTGCCAGCAGCCAAGTCCCACTAAGTACTAGCACAGATACGCAGTATTTT	CASSQVPLSTSTDTQYF
TRBV19	many	TRBD1	TRBJ2-2	TGTGCCAGTGGCAACTTACCGGGACAGGGGACCGGGGAGCTGTTTTTT	CASGNLPGQGTGELFF
TRBV6-5	.	.	TRBJ1-1	TGTGCCAGCAGTACCCGGGACTACACTGAAGCTTTCTTT	CASSTRDYTEAFF
TRBV6-4	.	.	TRBJ2-6	TGTGCCAGCAGTCCCACAGGGCCTGGGGCCAACGTCCTGACTTTC	CASSPTGPGANVLTF
TRBV19	once	TRBD1	TRBJ1-1	TGTGCCAGTAGTAAGGACAGGGGCTCTCGAGCTTTCTTT	CASSKDRGSRAFF